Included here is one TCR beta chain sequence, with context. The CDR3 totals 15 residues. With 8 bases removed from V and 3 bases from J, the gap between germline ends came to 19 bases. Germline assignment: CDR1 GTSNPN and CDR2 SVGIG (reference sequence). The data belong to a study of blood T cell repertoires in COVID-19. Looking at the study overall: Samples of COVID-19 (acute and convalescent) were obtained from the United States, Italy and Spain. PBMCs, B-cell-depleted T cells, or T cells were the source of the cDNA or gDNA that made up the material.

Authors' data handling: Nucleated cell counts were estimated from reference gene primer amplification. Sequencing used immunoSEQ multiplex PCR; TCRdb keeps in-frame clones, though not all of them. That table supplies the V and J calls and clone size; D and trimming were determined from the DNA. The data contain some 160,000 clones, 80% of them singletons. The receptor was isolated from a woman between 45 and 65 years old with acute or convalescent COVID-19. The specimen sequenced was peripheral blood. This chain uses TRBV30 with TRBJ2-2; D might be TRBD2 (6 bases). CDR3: CASSHPGAYTGELFF. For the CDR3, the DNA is TGTGCCAGCTCTCACCCGGGAGCGTACACCGGGGAGCTGTTTTTT.